A selection of T cell receptor beta chains follows, all from one sample in a study of T cells in Graves' hyperthyroidism and ophthalmopathy. TCRdb re-derived calls from the multiplex PCR reads in MiXCR, one entry per CDR3 protein. In the table there are 300,000 to 450,000 distinct CDR3 sequences, 15% to 18% of which are singletons. The specimen was blood. The source of these receptors is a woman under 30 with Graves' hyperthyroidism that later progressed to Graves' ophthalmopathy. The CDR3 runs from the conserved cysteine through the conserved F or W. The D gene is left open where the match is weak. Not every row has a clone size; where given, it reads once, few, many or a size class.

few	TRBJ2-7	TRBD2	TRBV6-2/TRBV6-3	CASSARPGGPDEQYF	TGTGCCAGCAGTGCCAGGCCGGGAGGGCCGGACGAGCAGTACTTC
few	TRBJ1-3	TRBD1	TRBV20-1	CSARGQLNTIYF	TGCAGTGCTAGGGGACAGTTAAACACCATATATTTT
-	TRBJ2-1	TRBD2	TRBV24-1	CATQLAGVNEQFF	TGTGCCACACAACTAGCGGGAGTCAATGAGCAGTTCTTC
-	TRBJ2-7	TRBD2	TRBV20-1	CSAGPTSGETYEQYF	TGCAGTGCTGGCCCTACTAGCGGGGAAACCTACGAGCAGTACTTC
-	TRBJ1-2	-	TRBV9	CASSVQGGGDYGYTF	TGTGCCAGCAGCGTTCAGGGAGGGGGGGACTATGGCTACACCTTC
few	TRBJ2-1	-	TRBV9	CASSVATGVEQFF	TGTGCCAGCAGCGTAGCAACGGGGGTTGAGCAGTTCTTC
many	TRBJ1-1	-	TRBV12-3/TRBV12-4	CASSSGRGEAFF	TGTGCCAGCAGTTCTGGCAGGGGTGAAGCTTTCTTT
few	TRBJ1-1	-	TRBV30	CAWRRAGSTEAFF	TGTGCCTGGAGGCGGGCAGGGTCCACTGAAGCTTTCTTT
many	TRBJ2-1	-	TRBV11-2	CASSFSNRLLGNEQFF	TGTGCCAGCAGCTTTAGCAACCGTCTTCTCGGGAATGAGCAGTTCTTC
few	TRBJ2-1	-	TRBV29-1	CSLGADYNEQFF	TGCAGCCTGGGAGCGGATTACAATGAGCAGTTCTTC
few	TRBJ2-2	TRBD2	TRBV24-1	CATSASGRSPSGRAVGELFF	TGTGCCACCAGTGCCTCTGGCAGGTCACCTAGCGGGAGGGCCGTCGGGGAGCTGTTTTTT
-	TRBJ1-4	-	TRBV5-1	CASSIVGLDNEKLFF	TGCGCCAGCAGCATCGTGGGGCTGGATAATGAAAAACTGTTTTTT
many	TRBJ2-1	-	TRBV3-1	CASSQSRVGEQFF	TGTGCCAGCAGCCAATCCCGGGTTGGTGAGCAGTTCTTC
-	TRBJ2-1	-	TRBV27	CASSADGDEQFF	TGTGCCAGCAGCGCGGACGGGGATGAGCAGTTCTTC
many	TRBJ2-5	-	TRBV27	CASSPRQEGQTQYF	TGTGCCAGCAGCCCCCGTCAGGAGGGGCAGACCCAGTACTTC
many	TRBJ2-7	-	TRBV13	CASSSPLGPPEQYF	TGTGCCAGCAGCTCCCCGTTAGGTCCTCCCGAGCAGTACTTC
many	TRBJ2-7	TRBD1	TRBV6-5	CASSYSRGSYEQYF	TGTGCCAGCAGTTACTCCAGGGGGTCCTACGAGCAGTACTTC
-	TRBJ2-5	TRBD2	TRBV7-9	CASSSPSGLAGGETQYF	TGTGCCAGCAGCTCACCCTCCGGACTAGCGGGGGGGGAGACCCAGTACTTC
many	TRBJ2-7	-	TRBV28	CASTGTWAYEQYF	TGTGCCAGCACCGGGACGTGGGCCTACGAGCAGTACTTC
few	TRBJ2-6	-	TRBV5-4	CASTLKQNSGANVLTF	TGTGCCAGCACCCTAAAACAGAATTCTGGGGCCAACGTCCTGACTTTC
many	TRBJ1-1	-	TRBV3-1	CASSRTGTSNTEAFF	TGTGCCAGCAGTCGGACCGGGACGTCGAACACTGAAGCTTTCTTT
many	TRBJ1-2	-	TRBV12-3/TRBV12-4	CASRHNLQGAGGYTF	TGTGCCAGCAGGCACAACTTACAGGGAGCGGGTGGCTACACCTTC
many	TRBJ1-5	-	TRBV7-9	CASSLADRLYKEQPQHF	TGTGCCAGCAGCTTAGCAGACAGGCTTTACAAGGAACAGCCCCAGCATTTT
few	TRBJ2-5	TRBD2	TRBV25-1	CATLDREGTQYF	TGTGCCACCTTGGACCGGGAGGGGACCCAGTACTTC
many	TRBJ2-5	-	TRBV27	CASSLLRVSGGQETQYF	TGTGCCAGCAGTTTACTCCGGGTTAGTGGTGGCCAAGAGACCCAGTACTTC
many	TRBJ2-1	TRBD2	TRBV20-1	CSARGLAGGGVTYNEQFF	TGCAGTGCTAGAGGACTAGCGGGAGGGGGGGTTACCTACAATGAGCAGTTCTTC
few	TRBJ1-1	-	TRBV7-9	CASSRLLWGDAFF	TGTGCCAGCAGCCGACTTTTATGGGGGGACGCTTTCTTT
many	TRBJ1-4	-	TRBV7-9	CASSLNAVATNEKLFF	TGTGCCAGCAGCCTCAACGCAGTTGCAACTAATGAAAAACTGTTTTTT
many	TRBJ1-1	-	TRBV6-1	CASSLRAGVNTEAFF	TGTGCCAGCAGTCTGCGAGCAGGGGTGAACACTGAAGCTTTCTTT
-	TRBJ1-6	-	TRBV28	CASSSPRGGRNSPLHF	TGTGCCAGCAGTTCCCCTCGAGGTGGGAGAAACTCACCCCTCCACTTT
many	TRBJ2-7	-	TRBV30	CAWSVLSSTYEQYF	TGTGCCTGGAGTGTACTCAGTAGTACCTACGAGCAGTACTTC
-	TRBJ2-3	-	TRBV7-2	CASSWGVDTQYF	TGTGCCAGCAGCTGGGGGGTAGATACGCAGTATTTT
many	TRBJ2-7	TRBD2	TRBV20-1	CSASGGRAVEQYF	TGCAGTGCTAGCGGCGGGAGGGCCGTCGAGCAGTACTTC
-	TRBJ1-3	-	TRBV18	CASSPVDRTGNTIYF	TGTGCCAGCTCACCCGTGGACAGAACTGGAAACACCATATATTTT
-	TRBJ2-6	TRBD2	TRBV12-3/TRBV12-4	CASSLEVGGNPEANVLTF	TGTGCCAGCAGTTTAGAGGTGGGGGGGAACCCCGAGGCCAACGTCCTGACTTTC
many	TRBJ2-1	TRBD1	TRBV9	CASSVDTGGNEQFF	TGTGCCAGCAGCGTGGACACAGGGGGAAATGAGCAGTTCTTC
few	TRBJ2-7	-	TRBV19	CASSIGDGAYEQYF	TGTGCCAGTAGTATAGGCGACGGCGCCTACGAGCAGTACTTC
few	TRBJ2-7	-	TRBV2	CASRQGGTYEQYF	TGTGCCAGCCGGCAGGGGGGCACCTACGAGCAGTACTTC
few	TRBJ2-1	TRBD2	TRBV14	CASSQALAANNEQFF	TGTGCCAGCAGCCAAGCGCTAGCGGCTAACAATGAGCAGTTCTTC
-	TRBJ2-7	TRBD1	TRBV27	CASSSTGTGWNEQYF	TGTGCCAGCAGCTCCACAGGGACAGGGTGGAACGAGCAGTACTTC
many	TRBJ2-2	TRBD1	TRBV6-1	CASRIQGAQSTGELFF	TGTGCCAGCAGAATACAGGGGGCGCAGAGCACCGGGGAGCTGTTTTTT
many	TRBJ2-1	TRBD1	TRBV20-1	CSASSGGDYNEQFF	TGCAGTGCTAGTTCAGGGGGCGATTACAATGAGCAGTTCTTC
many	TRBJ1-2	TRBD1	TRBV6-2/TRBV6-3	CASSAGTGVSGYTF	TGTGCCAGCAGCGCCGGGACAGGGGTTAGTGGCTACACCTTC
many	TRBJ1-5	-	TRBV27	CASSQKGYQPQHF	TGTGCCAGCAGTCAAAAGGGGTATCAGCCCCAGCATTTT
many	TRBJ2-2	-	TRBV20-1	CSARVGGPNTGELFF	TGCAGTGCTAGAGTCGGGGGGCCGAACACCGGGGAGCTGTTTTTT
many	TRBJ1-5	TRBD1	TRBV30	CAWSGGQGYQPQHF	TGTGCCTGGAGTGGGGGACAGGGGTATCAGCCCCAGCATTTT
many	TRBJ1-5	-	TRBV4-1	CASSQVGANQPQHF	TGCGCCAGCAGCCAAGTCGGCGCCAATCAGCCCCAGCATTTT
-	TRBJ2-7	TRBD2	TRBV20-1	CSARAGLAGGYEQYF	TGCAGTGCTAGAGCTGGACTAGCGGGAGGTTACGAGCAGTACTTC
many	TRBJ1-1	-	TRBV12-3/TRBV12-4	CASSLGWAEAFF	TGTGCCAGCAGTTTAGGGTGGGCTGAAGCTTTCTTT
few	TRBJ2-4	TRBD2	TRBV28	CTSSFGGAKNIQYF	TGTACCAGCAGTTTCGGGGGGGCCAAAAACATTCAGTACTTC
few	TRBJ2-3	-	TRBV5-1	CASTPSGTRSRKADTQYF	TGCGCCAGCACCCCCTCCGGGACCCGAAGCAGGAAGGCAGATACGCAGTATTTT
many	TRBJ1-2	-	TRBV11-2	CASSLVQGNYGYTF	TGTGCCAGCAGCTTAGTTCAGGGGAACTATGGCTACACCTTC
-	TRBJ2-6	-	TRBV24-1	CATSHRDGANVLTF	TGTGCCACCAGTCACAGGGATGGGGCCAACGTCCTGACTTTC
-	TRBJ2-4	-	TRBV12-3/TRBV12-4	CASSSSSAGNIQYF	TGTGCCAGCAGTTCCTCTAGCGCCGGAAACATTCAGTACTTC
-	TRBJ1-5	-	TRBV12-3/TRBV12-4	CASSLQRNQPQHF	TGTGCCAGCAGCCTACAAAGAAATCAGCCCCAGCATTTT
many	TRBJ2-3	-	TRBV3-1	CASSQPRGVTPDTQYF	TGTGCCAGCAGCCAACCTAGGGGTGTGACTCCAGATACGCAGTATTTT
-	TRBJ2-2	TRBD2	TRBV27	CASSLSSSGRQAEELFF	TGTGCCAGCAGTTTATCCTCTAGCGGGAGGCAAGCCGAGGAGCTGTTTTTT